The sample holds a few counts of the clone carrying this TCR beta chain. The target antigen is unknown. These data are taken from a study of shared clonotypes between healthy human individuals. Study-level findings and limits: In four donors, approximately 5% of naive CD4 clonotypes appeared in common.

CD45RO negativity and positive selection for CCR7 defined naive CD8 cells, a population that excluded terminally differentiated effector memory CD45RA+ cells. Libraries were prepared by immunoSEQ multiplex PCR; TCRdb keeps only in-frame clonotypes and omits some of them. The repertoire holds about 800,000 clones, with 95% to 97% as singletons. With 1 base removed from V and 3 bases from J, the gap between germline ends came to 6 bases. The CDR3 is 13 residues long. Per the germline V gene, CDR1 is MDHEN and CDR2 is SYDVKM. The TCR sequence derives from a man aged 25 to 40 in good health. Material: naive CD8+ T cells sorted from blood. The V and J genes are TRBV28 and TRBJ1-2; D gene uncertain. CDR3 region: CASSLLGDYGYTF. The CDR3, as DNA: TGTGCCAGCAGTTTATTGGGTGACTATGGCTACACCTTC.